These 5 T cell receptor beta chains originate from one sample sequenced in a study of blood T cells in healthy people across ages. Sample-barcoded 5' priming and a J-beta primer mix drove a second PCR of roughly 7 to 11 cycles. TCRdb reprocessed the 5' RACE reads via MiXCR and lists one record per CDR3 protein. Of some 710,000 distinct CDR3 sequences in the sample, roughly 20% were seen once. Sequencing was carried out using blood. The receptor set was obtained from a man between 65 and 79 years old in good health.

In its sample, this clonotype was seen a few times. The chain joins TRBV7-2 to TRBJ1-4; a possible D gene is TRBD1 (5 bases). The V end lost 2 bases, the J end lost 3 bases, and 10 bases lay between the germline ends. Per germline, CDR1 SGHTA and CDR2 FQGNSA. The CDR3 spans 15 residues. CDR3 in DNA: TGTGCCAGCAGCTTATCCGGGACTTCTAATGAAAAACTGTTTTTT. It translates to CASSLSGTSNEKLFF.

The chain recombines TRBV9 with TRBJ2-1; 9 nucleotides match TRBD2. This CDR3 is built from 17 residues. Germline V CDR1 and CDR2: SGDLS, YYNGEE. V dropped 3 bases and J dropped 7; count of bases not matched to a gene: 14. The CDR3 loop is CASSASNLAGERNEQFF. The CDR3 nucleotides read TGTGCCAGCAGCGCCTCGAATTTAGCGGGAGAGAGGAATGAGCAGTTCTTC.

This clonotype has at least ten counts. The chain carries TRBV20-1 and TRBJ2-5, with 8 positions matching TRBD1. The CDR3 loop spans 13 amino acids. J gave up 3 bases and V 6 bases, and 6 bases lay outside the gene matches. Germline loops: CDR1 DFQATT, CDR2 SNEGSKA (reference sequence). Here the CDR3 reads CSAWAGGEETQYF. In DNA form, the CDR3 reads TGCAGTGCGTGGGCAGGGGGCGAAGAGACCCAGTACTTC.

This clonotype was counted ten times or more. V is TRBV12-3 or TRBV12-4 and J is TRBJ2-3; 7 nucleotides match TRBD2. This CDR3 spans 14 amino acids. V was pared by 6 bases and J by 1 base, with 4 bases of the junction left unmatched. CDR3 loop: CASSPGLGTDTQYF. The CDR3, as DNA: TGTGCCAGCAGCCCTGGACTAGGCACAGATACGCAGTATTTT.

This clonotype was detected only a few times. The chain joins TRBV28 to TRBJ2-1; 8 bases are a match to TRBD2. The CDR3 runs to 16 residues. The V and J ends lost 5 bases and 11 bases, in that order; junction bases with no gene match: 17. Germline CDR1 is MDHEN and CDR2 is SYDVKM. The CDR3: CASSPQGSGGLLQQFF. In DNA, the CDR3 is TGTGCCAGCAGTCCCCAGGGGAGCGGGGGCCTCCTTCAGCAGTTCTTC.